Presented here are 23 T cell receptor beta chains from one specimen sequenced in a study of beta chain features in type 1 diabetes. Reverse transcription of all isolated RNA meant that expressed TCRB transcripts were sequenced. Using immunoSEQ multiplex PCR, the repertoire was profiled, and TCRdb retains in-frame clones only, with some absent. This sample carries 150,000 or so clones, around a tenth of them seen once, and the ten largest clones take roughly 0.69%. Sequencing was done on a sample of central memory CD4+ T cells from blood. The source of these receptors is a man aged 18 to 30 in good health.

This rearrangement joins TRBV30 to TRBJ1-2, with 10 bases lining up with TRBD1. Germline lookup yields CDR1 GTSNPN and CDR2 SVGIG (reference sequence). This CDR3 is 14 amino acids long. V shed 4 bases and J 2 bases; nucleotides not matched to a gene: 4. The CDR3 coding sequence is TGTGCCTGGACCGGGACAGGGGCCAACTATGGCTACACCTTC. Its translation: CAWTGTGANYGYTF.

This rearrangement joins TRBV6-1 to TRBJ2-7; D might be TRBD2 (6 bases). Trimming removed 4 bases at V and 6 bases at J, with 22 bases between. Germline V lookup: CDR1 MNHNS, CDR2 SASEGT. The CDR3 extends over 16 amino acids. The CDR3 spells CASSVGGRTSFSEQYF. As DNA, the CDR3 is TGTGCCAGCAGTGTGGGGGGACGGACTTCTTTCTCCGAGCAGTACTTC.

The rearrangement links TRBV19 to TRBJ1-5; maybe TRBD1 (5 bases). The CDR3 covers 14 residues. V dropped 5 bases and J dropped 7 bases, with 15 bases sitting between them. Per the germline V gene, CDR1 is LNHDA and CDR2 is SQIVND (reference sequence). The CDR3 is CASSLERGGQPQHF. DNA for the CDR3: TGTGCCAGTAGTTTGGAAAGGGGTGGCCAGCCCCAGCATTTT. Full variable domain (missing parts from reference TRBV19 and TRBJ1-5): DGGITQSPKYLFRKEGQNVTLSCEQNLNHDAMYWYRQDPGQGLRLIYYSQIVNDFQKGDIAEGYSVSREKKESFPLTVTSAQKNPTAFYLCASSLERGGQPQHFGDGTRLSIL.

This clone occurred a few times. The rearrangement links TRBV2 to TRBJ2-3; TRBD2 matches at 11 bases. The length of the CDR3 is 16 residues. The germline V gene has CDR1 SNHLY and CDR2 FYNNEI. V dropped 6 bases and J dropped 1; count of bases not matched to a gene: 6. The CDR3 region is CASSPRLAGRTDTQYF. The CDR3 region has the DNA TGTGCCAGCAGCCCTAGACTAGCGGGGCGCACAGATACGCAGTATTTT.

This clone was detected a few times. V gene TRBV7-9 combines with J gene TRBJ2-7; maybe TRBD1 (6 bases). This CDR3 comprises 15 residues. Trimming stripped 4 bases from V and 2 bases from J, with 15 bases between. Germline CDR1 is SEHNR and CDR2 is FQNEAQ (reference sequence). The CDR3 loop is CASSSGQPKTYEQYF. In DNA form, the CDR3 reads TGTGCCAGCAGCTCCGGACAGCCAAAGACCTACGAGCAGTACTTC.

CDR3 nucleotide sequence: TGTGCCAGCAGCTTAGGGGACAGGGTTAGTCAAGAGACCCAGTACTTC. This encodes CASSLGDRVSQETQYF. The chain has TRBV7-2 and TRBJ2-5; 9 bases agree with TRBD1. This CDR3 contains 16 residues. From germline, CDR1 is SGHTA and CDR2 FQGNSA. Unmatched junction bases numbered 5, after V lost 1 base and J lost 2 bases.

The chain couples TRBV9 to TRBJ2-7; 8 bases align to TRBD1. Unmatched junction bases numbered 11, after V lost 3 bases and J lost 6 bases. Germline V lookup: CDR1 SGDLS, CDR2 YYNGEE. CDR3 length: 15 amino acids. The CDR3 protein is CASSANTGGAFEQYF. Here the CDR3 DNA reads TGTGCCAGCAGCGCAAACACAGGGGGAGCCTTCGAGCAGTACTTC.

The gene calls are TRBV7-7 and TRBJ2-1, with a tentative D call TRBD2 (5 bases). V lost 0 bases, J lost 4 bases, and 10 bases lay in between. This CDR3 has 15 amino acids. Germline-derived CDR1 and CDR2 are SSHAT and FNYEAQ (reference sequence). CDR3: CASSLAPEAYNEQFF. CDR3 bases: TGTGCCAGCAGCTTAGCGCCGGAGGCGTACAATGAGCAGTTCTTC.

This clone was seen a few times. The DNA for the CDR3 is TGTGCCAGCAGAACCCTGGACACCCCGTACTACGAGCAGTACTTC. Translating gives CASRTLDTPYYEQYF. This rearrangement joins TRBV27 to TRBJ2-7, with D possibly matching TRBD1 (5 bases). Between the trimmed V and J ends, which lost 6 bases and 3 bases, there was a span of 18 bases. This CDR3 is 15 amino acids long. Germline V gene sequence: CDR1 MNHEY, CDR2 SMNVEV (reference sequence).

The table lists this clone with a few counts. V and J are TRBV28 and TRBJ1-6; D call uncertain. This CDR3 has 13 residues. Germline V gene data show CDR1 as MDHEN and CDR2 as SYDVKM. The V and J ends lost 5 bases and 7 bases respectively, with 9 bases between them. The CDR3 spells CASSPQENSPLHF. The CDR3 DNA is TGTGCCAGCAGTCCCCAGGAAAATTCACCCCTCCACTTT.

The chain is built from TRBV10-2 and TRBJ2-5; D is possibly TRBD2 (6 bases). The CDR3 extends over 13 amino acids. The ends were cut back, 5 bases at V and 5 bases at J, with 12 bases in the middle. Germline V gene lookup returns CDR1 WSHSY and CDR2 SAAADI. Here the CDR3 DNA reads TGCGCCAGCAGTTGGACTAAGGGGGAGACCCAGTACTTC. Protein: CASSWTKGETQYF.

This clone was observed a few times. The chain couples TRBV5-1 to TRBJ2-7, with D possibly being TRBD1 (6 bases). The length of the CDR3 is 15 residues. Germline CDR1 reads SGHRS; CDR2 reads YFSETQ. Between the trimmed V and J ends, which lost 3 bases and 1 base, there was a span of 14 bases. CDR3 sequence (DNA): TGCGCCAGCAGCTCGCAGGGGTATAGGTCCTACGAGCAGTACTTC. The encoded protein is CASSSQGYRSYEQYF.

This clone was counted a few times. The chain recombines TRBV5-4 with TRBJ2-3; 11 bases align to TRBD2. The CDR3 extends over 15 amino acids. Germline assignment: CDR1 SGHNT and CDR2 YYREEE (reference sequence). The junction had 3 bases not matched to a gene; V was cut back by 2 bases and J by 4 bases. CDR3 sequence (DNA): TGTGCCAGCAGCTTCCCTAGCGGGGGGTCAGATACGCAGTATTTT. Protein: CASSFPSGGSDTQYF.

This clone was seen a few times. CDR3 in amino acids: CASSAVGVTNEKLFF. The DNA for the CDR3 is TGTGCCAGCAGCGCGGTCGGGGTTACTAATGAAAAACTGTTTTTT. J is TRBJ1-4 and V is TRBV5-6; D gene unclear. The CDR3 is 15 amino acids. Trimming pared 4 bases from V and 2 bases from J, leaving 12 bases between. From germline, CDR1 is SGHDT and CDR2 YYEEEE.

The chain carries TRBV19 and TRBJ1-2; 8 positions agree with TRBD1. The CDR3 loop spans 12 amino acids. J gave up 6 bases and V 9 bases, and 6 bases lay outside the gene matches. Germline V lookup: CDR1 LNHDA, CDR2 SQIVND (reference sequence). The CDR3 loop is CASLQGVDGYTF. The DNA for the CDR3 is TGTGCCAGCCTACAGGGGGTTGATGGCTACACCTTC. Complete variable domain (other parts from reference TRBV19 and TRBJ1-2): DGGITQSPKYLFRKEGQNVTLSCEQNLNHDAMYWYRQDPGQGLRLIYYSQIVNDFQKGDIAEGYSVSREKKESFPLTVTSAQKNPTAFYLCASLQGVDGYTFGSGTRLTVV.

This clone has a handful of counts. V is TRBV28 and J is TRBJ1-2; D is uncertain. The length of the CDR3 is 14 residues. Germline V lookup: CDR1 MDHEN, CDR2 SYDVKM. Trimming took off 4 bases at V and 4 bases at J, with 13 bases between the two ends. This chain's CDR3 is CASSWTASAYGYTF. The CDR3 DNA is TGTGCCAGCAGTTGGACTGCCTCAGCCTATGGCTACACCTTC.

This clone has a handful of counts. The chain links TRBV7-2 to TRBJ2-7, with 9 bases matching TRBD1. The CDR3 totals 14 residues. The germline gives CDR1 SGHTA, CDR2 FQGNSA. V lost 5 bases, J lost 2 bases, and 4 bases stayed unmatched. The CDR3 sequence: CASSARTGAYEQYF. In DNA, the CDR3 is TGTGCCAGCAGCGCCCGGACAGGGGCCTACGAGCAGTACTTC.

This clone came up a few times. The chain employs TRBV7-3 and TRBJ2-7, with TRBD1 as a possible D gene (6 bases). The length of the CDR3 is 15 residues. V was trimmed by 0 bases and J by 1 base, leaving 10 bases between them. Germline CDR1 is SGHTA and CDR2 is FQGTGA. The CDR3: CASSLTGTGSYEQYF. In DNA form, the CDR3 reads TGTGCCAGCAGCTTAACCGGTACAGGGTCCTACGAGCAGTACTTC.

The chain employs TRBV5-6 and TRBJ2-1; 8 bases are a match to TRBD1. This CDR3 comprises 16 residues. V dropped 5 bases and J dropped 9; count of bases not matched to a gene: 16. Germline V CDR1 and CDR2: SGHDT, YYEEEE. Written as DNA, the CDR3 is TGTGCCAGCAGAAGATACGACAGGGGTAGAGAGGGTGAGCAGTTCTTC. Translated, it gives CASRRYDRGREGEQFF.

This clone was counted between two and nine times. The rearrangement joins TRBV30 to TRBJ2-2; possibly TRBD2 for D (6 bases). The CDR3 is 15 amino acids. Looked up from germline, CDR1 is GTSNPN and CDR2 is SVGIG (reference sequence). Trimming stripped 5 bases from V and 5 bases from J, with 18 bases between. The chain's CDR3 is CAWAGGSLRTGELFF. The CDR3, as DNA: TGTGCCTGGGCCGGGGGAAGCTTGAGAACCGGGGAGCTGTTTTTT. Variable domain in full (rest from reference TRBV30 and TRBJ2-2): SQTIHQWPATLVQPVGSPLSLECTVEGTSNPNLYWYRQAAGRGLQLLFYSVGIGQISSEVPQNLSASRPQDRQFILSSKKLLLSDSGFYLCAWAGGSLRTGELFFGEGSRLTVL.

This rearrangement joins TRBV5-4 to TRBJ2-3; 7 bases line up with TRBD1. The V gene end was trimmed by 3 bases and the J gene end by 7 bases; junction bases not matched to a gene: 8. Germline V lookup: CDR1 SGHNT, CDR2 YYREEE (reference sequence). The CDR3 runs to 14 residues. The CDR3 sequence: CASSSTGLKHTQYF. In nucleotides, the CDR3 is TGTGCCAGCAGCTCGACAGGGTTGAAACATACGCAGTATTTT.

This clone turned up a few times. The V call is TRBV6-1, the J call TRBJ1-1, with D hard to call. The germline gives CDR1 MNHNS, CDR2 SASEGT. V shed 8 bases and J shed 1 base, with 5 bases lying between them. This CDR3 is built from 11 residues. The chain's CDR3 is CASPGNTEAFF. The DNA of the CDR3 is TGTGCCAGCCCCGGGAACACTGAAGCTTTCTTT.

The chain recombines TRBV5-8 with TRBJ1-5, with a tentative D call TRBD1 (6 bases). CDR3 length equals 16 residues. Germline V gives CDR1 SGHTS, CDR2 YDEGEE. V was cut by 5 bases and J by 3 bases, with 18 bases left in between. CDR3 amino acids: CASRQRTGSNNQPQHF. As DNA, the CDR3 is TGTGCCAGCAGACAACGTACAGGGTCCAACAATCAGCCCCAGCATTTT.